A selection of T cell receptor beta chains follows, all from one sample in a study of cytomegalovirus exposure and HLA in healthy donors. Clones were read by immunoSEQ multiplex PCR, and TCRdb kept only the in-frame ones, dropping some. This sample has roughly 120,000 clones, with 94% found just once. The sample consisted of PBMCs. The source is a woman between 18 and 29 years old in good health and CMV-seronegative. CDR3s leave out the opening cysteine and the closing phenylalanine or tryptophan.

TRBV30	AWSSGTGTGISPLH
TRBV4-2	ASSLLGGGGYNEQF
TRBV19	ASSGYGRSDTEAF
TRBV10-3	ATGPGTRVQETQY
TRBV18	ASSPLRTSGAYEQY
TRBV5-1	ASSPGLGEGYEQY
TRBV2	ASSVTGTYEQY
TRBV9	AIKIWLVKCYEQY
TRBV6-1	ASSEQASNQPQH
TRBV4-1	ASSQGIRQTNTEAF
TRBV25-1	ASSVWTSGRDEQY
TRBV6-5	ASRRQGNYGYT
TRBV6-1	ASSATSGTGNEQF
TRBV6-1	ASESYVGYT
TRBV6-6	ASSRTGAYGYT
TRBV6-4	ASIPARQQY
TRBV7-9	ASSLEATGVQF
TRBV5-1	ASSYGQLNTEAF
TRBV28	ASSLVGLYSNQPQH
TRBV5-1	ASSPSPGQGLYGYT
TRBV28	ASYRQGRSDEQF
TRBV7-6	ASSPAVADTQY
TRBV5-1	ASSWASGGTDTQY
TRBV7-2	ASSSLPRGNLNYGYT
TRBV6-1	AIEPSGITDTQY
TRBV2	AGGQGGYEQY
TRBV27	ASSLSIGGNQPQH
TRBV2	ASSDFGTYNYGYT
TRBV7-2	ASSLDASSYNEQF
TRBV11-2	ASSLGLLDTQY
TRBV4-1	ASSSTGGTGSDEQY
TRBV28	ASSTTDRGSYT
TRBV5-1	ASSLALVNTEAF
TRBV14	ASSQDSGQGSYEQY
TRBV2	ASRTENTDTQY
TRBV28	ASSLFGFYEQY
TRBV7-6	ASSGFATNEKLF
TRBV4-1	ASSQDSGGSSYNEQF
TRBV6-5	ASRPRGAVNTEAF
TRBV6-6	ASSFQTAGENIQY
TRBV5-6	ASSWGGQGRYEQY
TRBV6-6	ASSLGLAGPDTQY